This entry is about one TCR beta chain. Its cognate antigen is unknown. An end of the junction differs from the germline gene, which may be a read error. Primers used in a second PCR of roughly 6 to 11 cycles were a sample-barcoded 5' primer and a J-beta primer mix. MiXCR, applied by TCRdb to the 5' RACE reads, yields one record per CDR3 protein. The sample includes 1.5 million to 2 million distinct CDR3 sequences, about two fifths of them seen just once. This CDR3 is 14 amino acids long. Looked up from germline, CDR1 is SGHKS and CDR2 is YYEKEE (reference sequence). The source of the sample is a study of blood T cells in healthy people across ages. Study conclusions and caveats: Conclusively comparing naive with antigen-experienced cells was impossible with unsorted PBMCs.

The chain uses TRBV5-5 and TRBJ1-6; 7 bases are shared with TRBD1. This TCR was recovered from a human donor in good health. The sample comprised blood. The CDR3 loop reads CASSTGALDSPLHF. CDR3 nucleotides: TGTGCCAGCAGTACAGGGGCCCTGGATTCGCCCCTCCACTTT.